This T cell receptor (beta chain) was retrieved from a study of beta chain features in type 1 diabetes. For the study at large: Sorted cell examination encompassed approximately 98,000,000 cells across all samples.

This clone has only a few counts. Antigen unknown. Isolated RNA was reverse transcribed in full, so expressed TCRB transcripts were sequenced. Clones were sequenced by immunoSEQ multiplex PCR, and TCRdb holds only the in-frame ones, with some missing. The table has fewer than 400,000 clones, less than 10% seen once. CDR1 and CDR2 (germline): SGHKS, YYEKEE (reference sequence). This CDR3 is 15 amino acids long. V gave up 1 base and J gave up 0 bases, with 5 bases separating them. Findings of the study overall: All four CD4+ subsets from Type 1 diabetes patients carried moderately but significantly shorter TCRB CDR3s. The naive, central memory and Treg TCRB repertoires looked more alike in patients than they did in healthy donors.

The V and J genes are TRBV5-5 and TRBJ2-6, with unresolved D. The receptor was isolated from a woman aged 18 to 35 in good health. Material: central memory CD4+ T cells from blood. The CDR3 region is CASSLNPSGANVLTF. CDR3 DNA: TGTGCCAGCAGCTTGAATCCCTCTGGGGCCAACGTCCTGACTTTC.